This TCR beta chain emerged from a study of blood T cell repertoires in COVID-19. The V gene end was trimmed by 4 bases and the J gene end by 8 bases; junction bases not matched to a gene: 4. This CDR3 contains 12 residues. Per germline, CDR1 LGHDT and CDR2 YNNKEL (reference sequence). In the original processing: Nucleated cell counts were estimated from reference gene primer amplification. Clones were read by immunoSEQ multiplex PCR, and TCRdb kept only the in-frame ones, dropping some. D and trimming come from the DNA, and the V and J calls and clone size come from that table. The top ten clones hold about 1.7% of a sample with under 200,000 clones, roughly 90% of them seen once.

This chain links TRBV3-1 (or the pseudogene TRBV3-2) with TRBJ1-2; 7 bases align to TRBD1. The sequence derives from a man aged 18 to 35 with active or convalescent COVID-19. Material: peripheral blood. The DNA for the CDR3 is TGTGCCAGCAGCCGAGGACAGGAAGGCTACACCTTC. This encodes CASSRGQEGYTF.